This T cell receptor (beta chain) came from a study of T cells in Graves' hyperthyroidism and ophthalmopathy. About the research overall: Peripheral blood was collected at initial diagnosis, before any treatment.

The study's findings and limits: Progression to ophthalmopathy was predicted a median of 6.5 months early.

RNA transcripts were the template for amplifying TCR beta CDR3 regions. A first-round RT-PCR of the TCR CDR3 used the HTBI primer set. MiXCR, applied by TCRdb to the multiplex PCR reads, yields one record per CDR3 protein. This sample has around 300,000 distinct CDR3 sequences, with roughly 19% found just once. A note on this clonotype: What it recognizes is unknown.

Germline V gives CDR1 SGHRS, CDR2 YFSETQ. Trimming removed 4 bases from V and 6 bases from J; junction bases left unmatched: 5. The CDR3 is 15 amino acids. With duration under 3 months, ophthalmopathy was active: Clinical Activity Score at least 3, NOSPECS at least 4. Thyroid ultrasound and orbital computed tomography, with clinical symptoms and serum thyroxine and TRAb, informed diagnoses. This chain connects TRBV5-1 to TRBJ2-2, with TRBD2 matching 11 bases. Sequences were obtained from blood. The source of this sequence is a man aged 50-59 years with Graves' ophthalmopathy. Written as DNA, the CDR3 is TGCGCCAGCAGCCACGGGACTAGCGGAGCCGGGGAGCTGTTTTTT. As protein: CASSHGTSGAGELFF.